This T cell receptor (beta chain) was obtained from a study of cytomegalovirus exposure and HLA in healthy donors. Study in general: The 100 to 150 validation repertoires and the approximately 700 first-cohort repertoires shared a platform, a later analysis reported. Notes on the study in general: Associated with cytomegalovirus, according to the listing, were 170 or so TCR beta chains. Specific recognition of CMV antigens was confirmed in vitro for a few chains (all CMV-associated).

Only in-frame clones appear in the TCRdb table, and some are missing; sequencing was by immunoSEQ multiplex PCR. The data show 260,000 or so clones, approximately 87% seen once. A note on this clone: As yet, its antigen is unknown.

The donors were in the approximately 130-subject validation cohort, distinct from the roughly 700-subject first cohort. Germline V gene sequence: CDR1 MNHEY, CDR2 SMNVEV (reference sequence). Trimming cost V 2 bases and J 0 bases, with 8 bases left between them. The CDR3 has 15 residues. The J gene is TRBJ2-1, the V gene TRBV27, with D maybe TRBD1 (6 bases). The sequencing sample was made of PBMCs. The clonotype originates from a woman younger than 30 in good health and CMV-seronegative. The CDR3 sequence: CASSLRGGSYNEQFF. DNA for the CDR3: TGTGCCAGCAGTTTAAGAGGGGGCTCCTACAATGAGCAGTTCTTC.